Following are 29 T cell receptor beta chains from one sample sequenced in a study of T cell responses to AZD1222 COVID-19 vaccine. Some clones are missing from TCRdb's copy, which holds only in-frame ones; the method was immunoSEQ multiplex PCR. The repertoire consists of approximately 200,000 clones, with more than 75% occurring once and the leading ten covering around 2.5%. The sequencing here drew on peripheral blood, taken on day 0 of MenACWY control vaccination. Receptors were obtained from an adult in good health.

This chain joins TRBV27 and TRBJ1-3; perhaps TRBD1 as D (5 bases). Trimming took 2 bases from V and 3 from J, leaving 11 bases between them. Germline assignment: CDR1 MNHEY and CDR2 SMNVEV (reference sequence). CDR3 length equals 15 residues. The CDR3 here is CASSLQGRGGNTIYF. The CDR3 coding sequence is TGTGCCAGCAGTTTACAGGGTAGAGGTGGAAACACCATATATTTT.

DNA of the CDR3: TGTGCCAGCAGCTTGGAGGACCGGGGAGCGTTCAATGAGCAGTTCTTC. Residues: CASSLEDRGAFNEQFF. J is TRBJ2-1 and V is TRBV5-6; weak D call: TRBD2 (5 bases). Germline V gene data show CDR1 as SGHDT and CDR2 as YYEEEE. The CDR3 length is 16 residues. V gave up 0 bases and J gave up 6 bases, with 16 bases separating them.

The genes are TRBV7-9 and TRBJ1-3, with D perhaps TRBD1 (5 bases). There are 18 residues in the CDR3. V was clipped by 0 bases and J by 1 base, with 16 bases between them. Germline lookup yields CDR1 SEHNR and CDR2 FQNEAQ (reference sequence). DNA for the CDR3: TGTGCCAGCAGCTTAGCGCTTAGGGCGAGGGGATCTGGAAACACCATATATTTT. It yields the protein CASSLALRARGSGNTIYF. Using reference TRBV7-9 and TRBJ1-3 for the parts outside the CDR3, the full variable domain is DTGVSQNPRHKITKRGQNVTFRCDPISEHNRLYWYRQTLGQGPEFLTYFQNEAQLEKSRLLSDRFSAERPKGSFSTLEIQRTEQGDSAMYLCASSLALRARGSGNTIYFGEGSWLTVV.

This chain links TRBV3-1 (or the pseudogene TRBV3-2) with TRBJ2-1; D might be TRBD2 (5 bases). The CDR3 is 14 amino acids. Germline CDR1 LGHDT, CDR2 YNNKEL (reference sequence). The V gene lost 3 bases and the J gene lost 4 bases, with 10 bases spanning the gap. CDR3 nucleotide sequence: TGTGCCAGCAGCCATCCTAGCCGATACAATGAGCAGTTCTTC. Protein product: CASSHPSRYNEQFF.

This chain links TRBV11-2 with TRBJ2-7; no clear D gene. Germline-derived CDR1 and CDR2 are SGHAT and FQNNGV. This CDR3 contains 13 residues. V lost 5 bases and J lost 1, with 9 bases in between. The CDR3 sequence: CASSTIPSYEQYF. CDR3 DNA sequence: TGTGCCAGCAGCACCATCCCGTCCTACGAGCAGTACTTC.

The chain employs TRBV9 and TRBJ1-3; a weak D match, TRBD1 (6 bases). Germline CDR1 SGDLS, CDR2 YYNGEE. The length of the CDR3 is 13 residues. The V and J ends lost 4 bases and 4 bases respectively, with 9 bases between them. This CDR3 is CASSLQGGNTIYF. CDR3 coding DNA: TGTGCCAGCAGCCTCCAGGGGGGAAACACCATATATTTT. Drawing the rest from reference TRBV9 and TRBJ1-3, the complete variable domain is DSGVTQTPKHLITATGQRVTLRCSPRSGDLSVYWYQQSLDQGLQFLIQYYNGEERAKGNILERFSAQQFPDLHSELNLSSLELGDSALYFCASSLQGGNTIYFGEGSWLTVV.

The chain is built from TRBV11-2 and TRBJ2-3; 7 nucleotides agree with TRBD2. The CDR3 contains 14 residues. The V gene end was trimmed by 8 bases and the J gene end by 1 base; junction bases not matched to a gene: 6. In germline, CDR1 is SGHAT, CDR2 FQNNGV. The CDR3 sequence: CASLGLGGTDTQYF. As DNA, the CDR3 is TGTGCCAGCCTCGGACTAGGGGGCACAGATACGCAGTATTTT.

The count of this clone is one. The chain joins TRBV5-1 to TRBJ2-1; D may be TRBD1 (5 bases). CDR1 and CDR2 from the germline V gene are SGHRS and YFSETQ. This CDR3 is built from 17 residues. V lost 1 base to trimming and J lost 2 bases, with 16 bases between them. CDR3 residues: CASSLLSIRETYNEQFF. In nucleotides, the CDR3 is TGCGCCAGCAGCTTGCTCTCCATCAGGGAAACCTACAATGAGCAGTTCTTC. The full variable domain, its missing parts supplied by reference TRBV5-1 and TRBJ2-1, is KAGVTQTPRYLIKTRGQQVTLSCSPISGHRSVSWYQQTPGQGLQFLFEYFSETQRNKGNFPGRFSGRQFSNSRSEMNVSTLELGDSALYLCASSLLSIRETYNEQFFGPGTRLTVL.

V usage is TRBV9 and J usage is TRBJ2-7; a possible D gene is TRBD2 (7 bases). Trimming left V 3 bases short and J 5 bases short, with 21 bases between. There are 16 residues in the CDR3. CDR1 and CDR2 from the germline V gene are SGDLS and YYNGEE. The CDR3, as DNA: TGTGCCAGCAGCGCCGGTGCGGGGGCCTCTTTGCACGAGCAGTACTTC. Its translation: CASSAGAGASLHEQYF.

The V and J genes are TRBV6-5 and TRBJ2-3, with D tentatively TRBD1 (5 bases). The V gene lost 6 bases and the J gene lost 1 base, with 8 bases spanning the gap. CDR3 length equals 13 residues. Germline CDR1 and CDR2: MNHEY and SVGAGI. The CDR3 region is CASSLTGTDTQYF. In DNA, the CDR3 is TGTGCCAGCAGCCTGACAGGCACAGATACGCAGTATTTT.

The rearrangement joins TRBV6-5 to TRBJ1-2; TRBD1 matches 7 bases. Germline CDR1 reads MNHEY; CDR2 reads SVGAGI. This CDR3 spans 16 amino acids. V lost 2 bases to trimming and J lost 0 bases; unmatched junction nucleotides: 6. The CDR3 here is CASSYGGGLSNYGYTF. The CDR3 DNA reads as TGTGCCAGCAGTTACGGAGGGGGCCTTTCTAACTATGGCTACACCTTC.

The J gene is TRBJ2-7, the V gene TRBV4-1, with a possible D match to TRBD1 (6 bases). Trimming left V 3 bases short and J 0 bases short, with 9 bases between. The CDR3 has 14 residues. Germline CDR1 reads MGHRA; CDR2 reads YSYEKL. CDR3 sequence: CASSQTGASYEQYF. The DNA of the CDR3 is TGCGCCAGCAGCCAGACAGGTGCCTCCTACGAGCAGTACTTC.

The CDR3 DNA reads TGTGCCTGGAGGACCCTACCCATAGACTATGGCTACACCTTC. As protein: CAWRTLPIDYGYTF. V and J are TRBV30 and TRBJ1-2; the D is unclear. V dropped 3 bases and J dropped 3 bases, with 14 bases sitting between them. This CDR3 contains 14 residues. Germline CDR1 GTSNPN, CDR2 SVGIG (reference sequence).

The rearrangement joins TRBV19 to TRBJ1-4; 7 nucleotides agree with TRBD1. J lost 5 bases, V lost 5 bases, and 11 bases had no gene match. From germline, CDR1 is LNHDA and CDR2 SQIVND (reference sequence). This CDR3 is 16 amino acids long. CDR3 in amino acids: CASSPWSAGGNEKLFF. CDR3 coding DNA: TGTGCCAGTAGTCCGTGGAGTGCAGGGGGGAATGAAAAACTGTTTTTT.

This clone was seen just once. The rearrangement uses TRBV7-5 and TRBJ2-5; the table's D call TRBD1 went unverified against the DNA. TRBV7-5 is designated a pseudogene. There are 15 residues in the CDR3. The CDR3 DNA reads TGTGTCAGAAGCCTCCGGGACAGACCAACCTCTTTAGTTAACTTC. As protein: CVRSLRDRPTSLVNF.

The chain is built from TRBV6-2 or TRBV6-3 and TRBJ1-1; 7 bases match TRBD1. Germline assignment: CDR1 MNHEY and CDR2 SVGEGT. The ends lost 2 bases at V and 5 bases at J; junction bases unmatched: 2. This CDR3 spans 13 amino acids. The CDR3: CASSYTGATEAFF. For the CDR3, the DNA is TGTGCCAGCAGTTACACAGGGGCGACTGAAGCTTTCTTT.

This chain uses TRBV30 with TRBJ1-3, with D perhaps matching TRBD1 (5 bases). V gave up 0 bases and J gave up 7 bases, with 16 bases separating them. The CDR3 covers 15 residues. Germline-derived CDR1 and CDR2 are GTSNPN and SVGIG (reference sequence). CDR3 in DNA: TGTGCCTGGAGTGTAATGGATACCGGGGCGAACACCATATATTTT. Amino acids: CAWSVMDTGANTIYF.

This chain connects TRBV7-3 to TRBJ2-2; D is ambiguous. From germline, CDR1 is SGHTA and CDR2 FQGTGA. The V and J ends lost 3 bases and 5 bases respectively, with 7 bases between them. The CDR3 length is 13 residues. The CDR3 DNA sequence: TGTGCCAGCAGCTTGGCTGAGACCGGGGAGCTGTTTTTT. This encodes CASSLAETGELFF. The whole variable domain, remainder taken from reference TRBV7-3 and TRBJ2-2, is GAGVSQTPSNKVTEKGKYVELRCDPISGHTALYWYRQSLGQGPEFLIYFQGTGAADDSGLPNDRFFAVRPEGSVSTLKIQRTERGDSAVYLCASSLAETGELFFGEGSRLTVL.

The chain has TRBV10-3 and TRBJ1-2; TRBD1 matches 7 bases. Looked up from germline, CDR1 is ENHRY and CDR2 is SYGVKD. Trimming at V came to 0 bases and at J to 4 bases, leaving 11 bases not matched to a gene. The CDR3 contains 17 residues. The CDR3 loop reads CAISESGGQGVFYGYTF. CDR3 in DNA: TGTGCCATCAGTGAGTCCGGAGGGCAGGGGGTATTCTATGGCTACACCTTC.

The chain employs TRBV3-1 (or the pseudogene TRBV3-2) and TRBJ1-1; D unresolved. The germline CDR1 and CDR2 sequences are LGHDT and YNNKEL (reference sequence). Between the trimmed V and J ends, which lost 5 bases and 1 base, there was a span of 11 bases. The CDR3 has 14 amino acids. The chain's CDR3 is CASSVDRSNTEAFF. DNA for the CDR3: TGTGCCAGCAGCGTGGATAGGTCGAACACTGAAGCTTTCTTT.

This clone was observed a handful of times. The chain couples TRBV6-5 to TRBJ1-2; D possibly corresponds to TRBD1 (5 bases). The V end lost 0 bases, the J end lost 5 bases, and 10 bases lay between the germline ends. Per germline, CDR1 MNHEY and CDR2 SVGAGI. The CDR3 has 14 amino acids. The CDR3 coding sequence is TGTGCCAGCAGTTACTCGCAAGGGGCTTATGGCTACACCTTC. It encodes CASSYSQGAYGYTF.

There are a few counts of this clone. This chain joins TRBV18 and TRBJ2-2; 8 bases are shared with TRBD1. Germline V lookup: CDR1 KGHSH, CDR2 LQKENI. The CDR3 totals 16 residues. J lost 0 bases, V lost 3 bases, and 3 bases had no gene match. The CDR3 region is CASSPQTGANTGELFF. DNA of the CDR3: TGTGCCAGCTCACCTCAGACAGGGGCGAACACCGGGGAGCTGTTTTTT. The full variable domain, completed using reference TRBV18 and TRBJ2-2, is NAGVMQNPRHLVRRRGQEARLRCSPMKGHSHVYWYRQLPEEGLKFMVYLQKENIIDESGMPKERFSAEFPKEGPSILRIQQVVRGDSAAYFCASSPQTGANTGELFFGEGSRLTVL.

J is TRBJ2-7 and V is TRBV3-1 (or the pseudogene TRBV3-2), with 7 bases fitting TRBD1. Trimming at V came to 1 base and at J to 0 bases, leaving 3 bases not matched to a gene. The CDR3 has 15 residues. Germline V CDR1 and CDR2: LGHDT, YNNKEL (reference sequence). Here the CDR3 reads CASSQGRGPSYEQYF. CDR3 bases: TGTGCCAGCAGCCAAGGTAGGGGGCCCTCCTACGAGCAGTACTTC.

V gene TRBV7-3 combines with J gene TRBJ1-1; D is uncertain. V lost 0 bases, J lost 4 bases, and 9 bases lay in between. Germline CDR1 is SGHTA and CDR2 is FQGTGA. This CDR3 comprises 14 residues. The CDR3 protein is CASSLTGRTTEAFF. Written as DNA, the CDR3 is TGTGCCAGCAGCTTAACCGGACGGACCACTGAAGCTTTCTTT.

V gene TRBV6-2 or TRBV6-3 combines with J gene TRBJ1-1; maybe TRBD1 (5 bases). Germline V gene lookup returns CDR1 MNHEY and CDR2 SVGEGT. The CDR3 has 16 residues. The V end was cut by 5 bases, the J end by 11 bases, with 27 bases between. CDR3 coding DNA: TGTGCCAGCAGTCCCCCCACCCCTGGGGGTCGCATTGCGGCTTTCTTT. Its protein product is CASSPPTPGGRIAAFF.

The chain is built from TRBV9 and TRBJ2-2; a possible D gene is TRBD2 (7 bases). V lost 3 bases, J lost 5 bases, and 17 bases lay in between. This CDR3 contains 16 residues. CDR1 SGDLS and CDR2 YYNGEE come from the germline V gene. The DNA of the CDR3 is TGTGCCAGCAGCGCGATGGGGGGGCTAGCTACCGGGGAGCTGTTTTTT. It codes for CASSAMGGLATGELFF.

DNA of the CDR3: TGTGCCAGCAGGGGACAGGGCTATGGCTACACCTTC. Amino acid sequence: CASRGQGYGYTF. The chain combines TRBV28 with TRBJ1-2; 9 bases match TRBD1. The CDR3 sequence is 12 residues long. Looked up from germline, CDR1 is MDHEN and CDR2 is SYDVKM. J gave up 4 bases and V 6 bases, and 0 bases lay outside the gene matches.

J is TRBJ2-7 and V is TRBV18; D is uncertain. V gave up 5 bases and J gave up 6 bases, with 17 bases separating them. CDR1 is KGHSH, CDR2 LQKENI, per germline. This CDR3 is 14 amino acids long. This chain's CDR3 is CASSNNGARSEQYF. The CDR3 DNA is TGTGCCAGCTCAAATAATGGCGCGCGGAGCGAGCAGTACTTC.

V gene TRBV28 combines with J gene TRBJ2-7; D is uncertain. The CDR3 covers 14 residues. Germline lookup yields CDR1 MDHEN and CDR2 SYDVKM. V was cut by 7 bases and J by 2 bases, with 15 bases left in between. This CDR3 is CASTRPGGTYEQYF. CDR3 nucleotide sequence: TGTGCCAGCACCCGACCGGGTGGAACCTACGAGCAGTACTTC.